This T cell receptor beta chain was found in a study of neoadjuvant nivolumab and ipilimumab in lung cancer. The CDR3 loop spans 15 amino acids. CDR1 and CDR2 from the germline V gene are MNHEY and SVGAGI. V lost 0 bases, J lost 2 bases, and 9 bases lay in between. Profiled with immunoSEQ multiplex PCR; TCRdb holds only in-frame clones, not every one. The data show some 1,200 clones, under 90% seen once. Comments on this clone: Its target is unknown.

Findings and limits, study-wide: Compared with tumor-adjacent uninvolved lung, resected tumors showed greater richness and clonality. Only two of four nivolumab-treated tumors gained richness and clonality by surgery. Only a single major-pathologic-response sample was available for clonality analysis.

This TCR derives from an adult with non-small cell lung cancer. The V gene is TRBV6-5, the J gene TRBJ2-3, with D possibly matching TRBD2 (5 bases). The sample was adjacent normal lung tissue, taken after neoadjuvant nivolumab, alone or with ipilimumab, at or shortly before surgery. The CDR3 DNA follows: TGTGCCAGCAGTTACTCAACTAGGTCCACAGATACGCAGTATTTT. It encodes CASSYSTRSTDTQYF.